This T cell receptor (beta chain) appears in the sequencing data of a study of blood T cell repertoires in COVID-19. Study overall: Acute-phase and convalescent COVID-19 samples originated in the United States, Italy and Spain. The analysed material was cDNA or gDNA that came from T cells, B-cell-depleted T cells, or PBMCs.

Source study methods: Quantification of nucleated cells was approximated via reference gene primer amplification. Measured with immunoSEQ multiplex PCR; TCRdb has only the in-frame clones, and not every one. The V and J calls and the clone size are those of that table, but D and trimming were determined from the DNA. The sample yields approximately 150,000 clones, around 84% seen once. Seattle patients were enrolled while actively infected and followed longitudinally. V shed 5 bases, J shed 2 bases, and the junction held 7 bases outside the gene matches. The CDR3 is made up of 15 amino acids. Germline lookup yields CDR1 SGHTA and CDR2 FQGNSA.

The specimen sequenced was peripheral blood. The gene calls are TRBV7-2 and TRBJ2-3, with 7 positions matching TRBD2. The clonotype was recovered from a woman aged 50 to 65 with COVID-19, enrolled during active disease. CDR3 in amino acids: CASSQSGIYTDTQYF. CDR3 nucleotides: TGTGCCAGCAGCCAGAGCGGGATATACACAGATACGCAGTATTTT.